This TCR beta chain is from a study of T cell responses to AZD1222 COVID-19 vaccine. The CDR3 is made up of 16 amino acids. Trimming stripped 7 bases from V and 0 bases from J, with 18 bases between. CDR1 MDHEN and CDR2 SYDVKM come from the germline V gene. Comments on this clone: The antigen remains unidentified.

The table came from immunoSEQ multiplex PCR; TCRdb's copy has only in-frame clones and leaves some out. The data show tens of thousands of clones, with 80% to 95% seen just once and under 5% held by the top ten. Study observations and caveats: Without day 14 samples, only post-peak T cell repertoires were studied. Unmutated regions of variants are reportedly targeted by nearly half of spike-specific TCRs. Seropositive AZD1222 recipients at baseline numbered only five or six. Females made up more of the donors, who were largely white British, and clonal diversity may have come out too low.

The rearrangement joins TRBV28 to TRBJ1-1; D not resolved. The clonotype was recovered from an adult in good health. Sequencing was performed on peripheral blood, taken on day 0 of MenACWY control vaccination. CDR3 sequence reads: CASTSPGGFMNTEAFF. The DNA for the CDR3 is TGTGCCAGCACTTCCCCCGGCGGCTTCATGAACACTGAAGCTTTCTTT.